This record covers a single T cell receptor (beta chain). As for treatment: randomized to nivolumab then ipilimumab (arm A) or the reverse (arm B). Patients had received no earlier DNA-damaging chemotherapy. Live CD3+CD8+ CD19− CD56− cells were sorted from PBMCs. Trimming left V 5 bases short and J 6 bases short, with 15 bases between. This CDR3 has 13 amino acids. In germline, CDR1 is SQVTM, CDR2 ANQGSEA. Libraries were prepared by immunoSEQ multiplex PCR; TCRdb keeps only in-frame clonotypes and omits some of them. The table lists around 15,000 clones, under 85% of them singletons. These data originate in a study of sequential checkpoint blockade in melanoma. Across the study: Randomization was 1:1 between first-line nivolumab→ipilimumab and ipilimumab→nivolumab. Each arm's sequence ended with maintenance nivolumab.

V gene TRBV29-1 combines with J gene TRBJ2-3; D unclear. The TCR comes from a human donor with melanoma. Material: CD8+ T cells sorted from blood (inferred from file names), obtained from a patient given nivolumab and ipilimumab in sequence. The CDR3 loop is CSVYGVPSDTQYF. The CDR3, as DNA: TGCAGCGTTTACGGAGTGCCAAGCGATACGCAGTATTTT.